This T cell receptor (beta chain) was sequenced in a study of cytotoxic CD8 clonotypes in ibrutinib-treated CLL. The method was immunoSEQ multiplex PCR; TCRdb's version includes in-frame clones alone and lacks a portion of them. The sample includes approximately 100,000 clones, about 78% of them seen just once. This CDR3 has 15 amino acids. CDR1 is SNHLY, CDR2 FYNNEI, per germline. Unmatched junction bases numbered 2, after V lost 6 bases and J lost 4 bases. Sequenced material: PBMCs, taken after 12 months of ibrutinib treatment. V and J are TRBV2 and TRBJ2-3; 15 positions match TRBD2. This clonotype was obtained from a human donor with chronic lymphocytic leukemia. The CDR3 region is CASRGTSGGPDTQYF. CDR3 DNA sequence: TGTGCCAGCAGAGGGACTAGCGGGGGGCCAGATACGCAGTATTTT.